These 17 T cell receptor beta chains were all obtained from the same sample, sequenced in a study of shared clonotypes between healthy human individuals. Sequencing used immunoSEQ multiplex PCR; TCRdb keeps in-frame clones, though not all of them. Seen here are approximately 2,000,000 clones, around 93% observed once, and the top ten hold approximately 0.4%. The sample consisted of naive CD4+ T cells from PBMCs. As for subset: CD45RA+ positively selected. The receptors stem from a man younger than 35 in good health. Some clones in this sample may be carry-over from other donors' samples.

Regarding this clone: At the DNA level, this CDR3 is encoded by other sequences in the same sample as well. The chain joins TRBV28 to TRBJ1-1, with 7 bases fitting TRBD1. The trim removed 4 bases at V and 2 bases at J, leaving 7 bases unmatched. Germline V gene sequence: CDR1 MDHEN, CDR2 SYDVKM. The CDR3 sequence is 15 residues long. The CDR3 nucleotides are TGTGCCAGCAGTTCGCCTGGGACAGTTAACACTGAAGCTTTCTTT. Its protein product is CASSSPGTVNTEAFF.

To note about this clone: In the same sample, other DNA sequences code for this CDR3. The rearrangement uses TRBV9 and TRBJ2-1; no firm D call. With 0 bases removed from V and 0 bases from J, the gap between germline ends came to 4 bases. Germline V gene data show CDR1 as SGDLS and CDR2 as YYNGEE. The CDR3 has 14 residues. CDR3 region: CASSVGASYNEQFF. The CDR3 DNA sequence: TGTGCCAGCAGCGTAGGGGCCTCCTACAATGAGCAGTTCTTC. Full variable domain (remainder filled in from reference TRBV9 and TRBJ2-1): DSGVTQTPKHLITATGQRVTLRCSPRSGDLSVYWYQQSLDQGLQFLIQYYNGEERAKGNILERFSAQQFPDLHSELNLSSLELGDSALYFCASSVGASYNEQFFGPGTRLTVL.

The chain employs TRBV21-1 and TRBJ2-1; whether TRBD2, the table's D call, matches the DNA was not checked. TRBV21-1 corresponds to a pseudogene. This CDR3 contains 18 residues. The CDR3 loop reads CASSKDLSGRSSYNEQFF. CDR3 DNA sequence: TGTGCCAGCAGCAAAGATTTGAGCGGGCGCAGCTCCTACAATGAGCAGTTCTTC.

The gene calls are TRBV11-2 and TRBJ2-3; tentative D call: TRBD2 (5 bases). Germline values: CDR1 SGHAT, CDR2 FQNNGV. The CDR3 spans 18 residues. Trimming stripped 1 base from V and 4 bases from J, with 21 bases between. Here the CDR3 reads CASSLGDRFKLGPDTQYF. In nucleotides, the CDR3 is TGTGCCAGCAGCTTAGGAGATAGGTTCAAACTAGGACCAGATACGCAGTATTTT.

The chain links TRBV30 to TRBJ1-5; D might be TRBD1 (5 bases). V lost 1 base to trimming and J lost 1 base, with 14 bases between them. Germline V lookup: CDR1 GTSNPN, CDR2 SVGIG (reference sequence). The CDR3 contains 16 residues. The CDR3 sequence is CAWSAGRWGSNQPQHF. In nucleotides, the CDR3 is TGTGCCTGGAGTGCAGGAAGGTGGGGGAGCAATCAGCCCCAGCATTTT.

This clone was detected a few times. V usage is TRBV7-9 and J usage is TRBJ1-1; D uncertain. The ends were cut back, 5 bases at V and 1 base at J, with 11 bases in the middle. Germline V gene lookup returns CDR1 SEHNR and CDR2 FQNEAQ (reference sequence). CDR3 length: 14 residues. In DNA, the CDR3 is TGTGCCAGCAGCGCCGGACGAGAGAACACTGAAGCTTTCTTT. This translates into CASSAGRENTEAFF.

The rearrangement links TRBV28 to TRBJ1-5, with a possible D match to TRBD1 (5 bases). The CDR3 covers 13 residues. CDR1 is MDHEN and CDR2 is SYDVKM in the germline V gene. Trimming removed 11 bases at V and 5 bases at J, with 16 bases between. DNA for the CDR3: TGTGCCGCGAAGGGGCGGGAATATCAGCCCCAGCATTTT. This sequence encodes CAAKGREYQPQHF.

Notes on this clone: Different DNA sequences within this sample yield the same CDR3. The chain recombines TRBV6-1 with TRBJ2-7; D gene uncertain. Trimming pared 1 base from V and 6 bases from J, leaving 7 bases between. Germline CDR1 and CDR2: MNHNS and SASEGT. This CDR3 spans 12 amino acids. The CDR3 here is CASSEVGAEQYF. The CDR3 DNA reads TGTGCCAGCAGTGAAGTTGGCGCCGAGCAGTACTTC.

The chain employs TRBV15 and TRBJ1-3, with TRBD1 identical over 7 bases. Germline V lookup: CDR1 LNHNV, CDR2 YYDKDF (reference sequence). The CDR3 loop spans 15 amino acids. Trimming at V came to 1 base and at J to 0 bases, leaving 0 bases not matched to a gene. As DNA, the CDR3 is TGTGCCACCAGCAGAGGGACAGGCTCTGGAAACACCATATATTTT. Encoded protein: CATSRGTGSGNTIYF.

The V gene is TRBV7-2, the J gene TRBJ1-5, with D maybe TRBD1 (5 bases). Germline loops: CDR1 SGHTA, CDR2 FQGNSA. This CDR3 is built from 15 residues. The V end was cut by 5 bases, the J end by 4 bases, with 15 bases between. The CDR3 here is CASSLMGQNNQPQHF. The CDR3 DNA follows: TGTGCCAGCAGCCTCATGGGGCAGAATAATCAGCCCCAGCATTTT.

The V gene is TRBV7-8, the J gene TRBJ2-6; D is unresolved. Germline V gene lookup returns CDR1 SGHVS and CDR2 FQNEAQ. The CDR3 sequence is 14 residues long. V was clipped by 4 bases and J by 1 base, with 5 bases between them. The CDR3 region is CASSSMSGANVLTF. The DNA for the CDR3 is TGTGCCAGCAGCTCCATGTCTGGGGCCAACGTCCTGACTTTC.

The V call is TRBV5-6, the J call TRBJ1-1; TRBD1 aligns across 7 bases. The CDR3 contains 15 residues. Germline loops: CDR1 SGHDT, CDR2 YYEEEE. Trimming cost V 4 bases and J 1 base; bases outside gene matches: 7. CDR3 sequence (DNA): TGTGCCAGCAGCGAGAGGGGGCCCGGGAACACTGAAGCTTTCTTT. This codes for CASSERGPGNTEAFF.

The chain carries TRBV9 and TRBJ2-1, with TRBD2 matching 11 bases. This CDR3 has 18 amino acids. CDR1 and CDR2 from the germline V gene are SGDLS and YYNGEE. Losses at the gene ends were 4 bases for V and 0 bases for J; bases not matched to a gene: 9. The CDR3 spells CASSLAGGMTSSYNEQFF. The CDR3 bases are TGTGCCAGCAGCTTAGCGGGAGGGATGACTAGCTCCTACAATGAGCAGTTCTTC.

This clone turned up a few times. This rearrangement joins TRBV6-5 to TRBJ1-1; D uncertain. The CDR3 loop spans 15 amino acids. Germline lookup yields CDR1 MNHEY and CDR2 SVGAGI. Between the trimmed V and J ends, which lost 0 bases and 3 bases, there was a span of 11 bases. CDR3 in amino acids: CASSYSYRADTEAFF. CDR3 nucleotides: TGTGCCAGCAGTTACTCGTATAGGGCGGACACTGAAGCTTTCTTT.

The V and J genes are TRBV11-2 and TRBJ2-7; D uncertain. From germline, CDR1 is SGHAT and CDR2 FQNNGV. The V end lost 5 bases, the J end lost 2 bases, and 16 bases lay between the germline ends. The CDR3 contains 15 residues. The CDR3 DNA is TGTGCCAGCAGCCCTAGTCTCTCGCTGGCCTACGAGCAGTACTTC. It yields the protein CASSPSLSLAYEQYF.

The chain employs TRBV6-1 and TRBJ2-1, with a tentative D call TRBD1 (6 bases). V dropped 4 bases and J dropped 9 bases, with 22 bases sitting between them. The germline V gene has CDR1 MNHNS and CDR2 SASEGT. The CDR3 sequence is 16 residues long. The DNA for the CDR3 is TGTGCCAGCAGTGTAGGGGCCCCTATACAGGGTCTTGAGCAGTTCTTC. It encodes CASSVGAPIQGLEQFF.

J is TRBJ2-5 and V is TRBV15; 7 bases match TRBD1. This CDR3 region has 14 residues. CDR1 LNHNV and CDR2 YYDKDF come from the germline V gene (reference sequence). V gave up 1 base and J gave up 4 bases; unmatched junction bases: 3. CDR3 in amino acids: CATSRARGPETQYF. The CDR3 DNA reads TGTGCCACCAGCAGAGCTAGGGGGCCAGAGACCCAGTACTTC.